These 8 T cell receptor beta chains share one sample of origin, sequenced in a study of spatial heterogeneity in lung cancer. TCRdb redid the calling of the 5' RACE reads with MiXCR, one entry per CDR3 protein. The sample has 20,000 to 25,000 distinct CDR3 sequences; 4.6% are singletons. The time point was: sample taken at primary tumor resection. Material for sequencing was whole RNA from tumor, nontumor lung or frozen PBMC, left unsorted. Sample: PBMCs, taken at surgery. The receptors were sampled from a male donor with early-stage non-small cell lung cancer.

This clonotype was found many times. V is TRBV12-3 or TRBV12-4 and J is TRBJ2-3; 12 nucleotides match TRBD2. The CDR3 runs 15 residues. V lost 4 bases and J lost 5; bases outside the gene matches: 4. CDR3: CASSSSGGALDTQYF. CDR3 bases: TGTGCCAGCAGTTCTAGCGGGGGGGCCTTAGATACGCAGTATTTT.

There are many counts of this clonotype. The chain carries TRBV20-1 and TRBJ1-2, with 7 bases fitting TRBD1. The CDR3 is 15 residues long. Germline CDR1 and CDR2: DFQATT and SNEGSKA (reference sequence). With V trimmed by 3 bases and J by 8 bases, 15 bases remained unmatched. CDR3 amino acids: CSASARDRLPSGYTF. The DNA of the CDR3 is TGCAGTGCTAGTGCCCGGGACAGATTGCCTAGCGGCTACACCTTC.

There are many counts of this clonotype. V gene TRBV12-5 combines with J gene TRBJ2-3; 10 bases line up with TRBD2. After removal of 7 bases from V and 1 base from J, the junction contained 8 bases not matched to a gene. Germline V gene sequence: CDR1 LGHNT, CDR2 FRNRAP. This CDR3 contains 16 residues. The CDR3, as DNA: TGTGCTAGTGCCCTCCCCGGGACTAGCGGCACAGATACGCAGTATTTT. Its translation: CASALPGTSGTDTQYF.

Many counts were recorded for this clonotype. V gene TRBV24-1 combines with J gene TRBJ2-2; possible D gene TRBD1, 5 bases. Germline V gene lookup returns CDR1 KGHDR and CDR2 SFDVKD. The CDR3 runs 18 residues. Trimming left V 0 bases short and J 6 bases short, with 19 bases between. CDR3 in DNA: TGTGCCACCAGTGATTTGCCGATACTTACAGGCGGACCCGGGGAGCTGTTTTTT. Translation: CATSDLPILTGGPGELFF.

This clonotype occurred many times. One end of the junction varies from germline; a read error may be responsible. V gene TRBV12-3 or TRBV12-4 combines with J gene TRBJ1-1; no clear D. The CDR3 covers 14 residues. The chain's CDR3 is CANSPSRVNTEAFF. Written as DNA, the CDR3 is TGTGCCAACAGTCCATCTAGGGTGAACACTGAAGCTTTCTTT.

At least ten counts were recorded for this clonotype. The chain recombines TRBV2 with TRBJ1-4, with D perhaps TRBD1 (5 bases). CDR1 and CDR2 (germline): SNHLY, FYNNEI. The CDR3 is 14 amino acids. The V and J ends lost 6 bases and 3 bases respectively, with 11 bases between them. CDR3 sequence (DNA): TGTGCCAGCAGACCAGGGTTACCTAATGAAAAACTGTTTTTT. This sequence encodes CASRPGLPNEKLFF.

This clonotype was recorded at least ten times. Written as DNA, the CDR3 is TGTGCCTGGAGTCCGGGAGGGCAAGGTCAGCCCCAGCATTTT. Residues: CAWSPGGQGQPQHF. The chain is built from TRBV30 and TRBJ1-5; D gene ambiguous. The CDR3 sequence is 14 residues long. CDR1 is GTSNPN and CDR2 is SVGIG in the germline V gene (reference sequence). Trimming left V 2 bases short and J 6 bases short, with 14 bases between.

This clonotype is large by share. V usage is TRBV28 and J usage is TRBJ1-1; D remains ambiguous. Trimming left V 4 bases short and J 3 bases short, with 9 bases between. The CDR3 runs 13 residues. CDR1 is MDHEN, CDR2 SYDVKM, per germline. In DNA, the CDR3 is TGTGCCAGCAGTTGGGCAGAGGACACTGAAGCTTTCTTT. Its translation: CASSWAEDTEAFF. Supplemented by reference TRBV28 and TRBJ1-1, the full variable domain reads DVKVTQSSRYLVKRTGEKVFLECVQDMDHENMFWYRQDPGLGLRLIYFSYDVKMKEKGDIPEGYSVSREKKERFSLILESASTNQTSMYLCASSWAEDTEAFFGQGTRLTVV.